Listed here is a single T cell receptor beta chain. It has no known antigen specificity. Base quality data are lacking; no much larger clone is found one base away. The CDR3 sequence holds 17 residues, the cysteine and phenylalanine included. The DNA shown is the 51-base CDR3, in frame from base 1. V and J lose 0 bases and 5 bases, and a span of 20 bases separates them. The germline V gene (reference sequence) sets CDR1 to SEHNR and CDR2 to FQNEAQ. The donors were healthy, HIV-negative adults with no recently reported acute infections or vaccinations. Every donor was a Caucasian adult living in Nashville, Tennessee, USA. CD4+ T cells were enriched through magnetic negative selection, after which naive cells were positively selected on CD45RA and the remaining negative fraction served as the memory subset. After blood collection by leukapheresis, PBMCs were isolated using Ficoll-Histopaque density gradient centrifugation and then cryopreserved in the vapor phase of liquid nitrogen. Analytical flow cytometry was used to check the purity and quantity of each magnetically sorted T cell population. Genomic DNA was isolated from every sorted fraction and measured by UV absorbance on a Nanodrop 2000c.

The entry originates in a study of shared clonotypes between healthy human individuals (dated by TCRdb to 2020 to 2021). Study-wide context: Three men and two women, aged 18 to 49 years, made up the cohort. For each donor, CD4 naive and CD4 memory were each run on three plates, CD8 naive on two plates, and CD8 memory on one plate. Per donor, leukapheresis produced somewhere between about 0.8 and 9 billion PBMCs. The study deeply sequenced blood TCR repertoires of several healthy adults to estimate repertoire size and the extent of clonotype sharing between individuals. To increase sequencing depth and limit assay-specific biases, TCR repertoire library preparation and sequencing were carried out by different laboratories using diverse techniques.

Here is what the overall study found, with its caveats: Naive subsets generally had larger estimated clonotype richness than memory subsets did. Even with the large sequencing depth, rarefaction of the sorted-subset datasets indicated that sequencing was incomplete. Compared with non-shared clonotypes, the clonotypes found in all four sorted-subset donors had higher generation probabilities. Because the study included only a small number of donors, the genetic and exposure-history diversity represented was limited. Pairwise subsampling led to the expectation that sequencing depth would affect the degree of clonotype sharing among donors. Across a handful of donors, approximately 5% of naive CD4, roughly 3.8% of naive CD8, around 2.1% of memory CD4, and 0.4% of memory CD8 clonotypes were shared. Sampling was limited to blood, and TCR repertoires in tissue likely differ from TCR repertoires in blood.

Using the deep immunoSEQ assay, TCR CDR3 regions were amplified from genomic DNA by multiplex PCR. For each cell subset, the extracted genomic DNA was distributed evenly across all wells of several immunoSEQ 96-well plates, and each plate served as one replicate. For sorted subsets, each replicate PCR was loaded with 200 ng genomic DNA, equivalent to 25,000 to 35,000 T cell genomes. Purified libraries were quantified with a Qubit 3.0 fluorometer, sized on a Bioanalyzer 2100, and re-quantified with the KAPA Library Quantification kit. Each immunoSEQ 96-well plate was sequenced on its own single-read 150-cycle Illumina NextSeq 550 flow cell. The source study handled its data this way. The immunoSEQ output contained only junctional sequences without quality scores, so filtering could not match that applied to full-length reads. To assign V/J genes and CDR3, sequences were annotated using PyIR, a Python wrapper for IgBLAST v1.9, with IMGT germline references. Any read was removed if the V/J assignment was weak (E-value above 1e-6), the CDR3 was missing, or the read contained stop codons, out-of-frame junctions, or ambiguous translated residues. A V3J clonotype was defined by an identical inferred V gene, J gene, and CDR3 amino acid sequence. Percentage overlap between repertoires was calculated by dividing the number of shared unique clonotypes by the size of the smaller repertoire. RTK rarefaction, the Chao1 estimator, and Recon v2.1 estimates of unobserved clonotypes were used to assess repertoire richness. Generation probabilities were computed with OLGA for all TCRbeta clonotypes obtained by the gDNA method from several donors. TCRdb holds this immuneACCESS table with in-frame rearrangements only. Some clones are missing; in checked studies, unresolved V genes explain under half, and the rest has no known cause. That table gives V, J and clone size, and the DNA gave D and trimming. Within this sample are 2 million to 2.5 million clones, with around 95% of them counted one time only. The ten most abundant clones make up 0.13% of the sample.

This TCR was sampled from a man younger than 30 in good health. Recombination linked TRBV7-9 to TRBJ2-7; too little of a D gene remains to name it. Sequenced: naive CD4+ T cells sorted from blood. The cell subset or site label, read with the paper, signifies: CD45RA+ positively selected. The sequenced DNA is TGTGCCAGCAGCTTAGCGGCTCGGGTTCCCTCCCTTGACGAGCAGTACTTC. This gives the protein CASSLAARVPSLDEQYF.